The source of this TCR beta chain is a study of blood T cell repertoires in COVID-19. Libraries were prepared by immunoSEQ multiplex PCR; TCRdb keeps only in-frame clonotypes and omits some of them. The sample carries fewer than 250,000 clones, roughly 86% recorded once. This CDR3 contains 14 residues. V was pared by 8 bases and J by 2 bases, with 6 bases of the junction left unmatched. CDR1 MNHEY and CDR2 SVGAGI come from the germline V gene. The chain carries TRBV6-5 and TRBJ2-1, with TRBD2 identical over 7 bases. This TCR derives from a man between 50 and 59 years old with acute or convalescent COVID-19. The sample was peripheral blood. The DNA of the CDR3 is TGTGCCAGCCACAAAGGACTAGCCTACAATGAGCAGTTCTTC. As protein: CASHKGLAYNEQFF.